This TCR beta chain was identified in a study of OX40 agonist ivuxolimab in advanced cancers. Study-wide findings and caveats: More expanded clones were found, on average, in CD8+ than in CD4+ T cells.

Assay: immunoSEQ multiplex PCR; the TCRdb copy retains only in-frame clones and omits some. This table has about 100,000 clones, over 75% appearing once. Remarks on this clone: Its antigen remains unknown.

The trim removed 10 bases at V and 5 bases at J, leaving 4 bases unmatched. The length of the CDR3 is 12 residues. The germline V gene encodes CDR1 SNHLY and CDR2 FYNNEI. This TCR derives from an adult with an advanced solid tumor such as melanoma, head and neck, liver or kidney cancer. V and J are TRBV2 and TRBJ1-5; 8 nucleotides match TRBD1. The material sequenced was CD4+ or CD8+ T cells sorted from blood, taken in a trial of the OX40 agonist ivuxolimab. The CDR3 coding sequence is TGTGCCACTGGACAGGGCTATCAGCCCCAGCATTTT. It translates to CATGQGYQPQHF.